These 20 T cell receptor beta chains originate from one sample sequenced in a study of T cell repertoires in cytomegalovirus infection. One entry per CDR3 protein, called by TCRdb with MiXCR from the reads. The sample consists of around 800,000 distinct CDR3 sequences, 32% of them appearing once. Their antigens are not known. This specimen was cultured CD8+ T cells from PBMCs, taken from culture after CMV antigen stimulation. These receptors all come from a human donor in good health (CMV status not recorded). Some clones in this sample may be carry-over from other donors' samples.

The V and J genes are TRBV2 and TRBJ2-2, with D possibly matching TRBD1 (5 bases). This CDR3 region has 13 residues. V was pared by 7 bases and J by 3 bases, with 9 bases between. CDR1 and CDR2 from the germline V gene are SNHLY and FYNNEI. The CDR3 region is CASTLTDTGELFF. CDR3 in DNA: TGTGCCAGCACCTTGACAGACACCGGGGAGCTGTTTTTT.

V usage is TRBV24-1 and J usage is TRBJ1-5; D possibly corresponds to TRBD1 (5 bases). Germline V gene data show CDR1 as KGHDR and CDR2 as SFDVKD. V was cut by 10 bases and J by 4 bases, with 10 bases left in between. The CDR3 totals 12 residues. The CDR3 coding sequence is TGTGCCACAGGGGAAGGAAATCAGCCCCAGCATTTT. Amino acid sequence: CATGEGNQPQHF.

J is TRBJ1-2 and V is TRBV7-9, with D maybe TRBD1 (5 bases). The CDR3 length is 12 residues. Germline V gene data show CDR1 as SEHNR and CDR2 as FQNEAQ (reference sequence). V was clipped by 6 bases and J by 6 bases, with 11 bases between them. In DNA form, the CDR3 reads TGTGCCAGCAGGACAGAGGGCAATGGCTACACCTTC. Translated: CASRTEGNGYTF.

There are a few counts of this clonotype. This chain connects TRBV7-6 to TRBJ1-2, with D tentatively TRBD1 (6 bases). V lost 1 base and J 8 bases, leaving 17 bases between the germline ends. The V gene's germline CDR1 is SGHVS and CDR2 FNYEAQ. CDR3 length equals 15 residues. This CDR3 is CASSLVGGAPRGYTF. The CDR3 region has the DNA TGTGCCAGCAGCTTAGTTGGGGGGGCGCCGCGAGGCTACACCTTC.

This clonotype was seen more than once but under ten times. This chain connects TRBV27 to TRBJ2-5, with D hard to call. The CDR3 loop spans 13 amino acids. V was clipped by 2 bases and J by 0 bases, with 4 bases between them. Per the germline V gene, CDR1 is MNHEY and CDR2 is SMNVEV (reference sequence). The CDR3 nucleotides are TGTGCCAGCAGTTTACATGACCAAGAGACCCAGTACTTC. It is translated as CASSLHDQETQYF.

This clonotype showed up just a few times. The V gene is TRBV14, the J gene TRBJ1-1; D remains unclear. Trimming took off 0 bases at V and 3 bases at J, with 11 bases between the two ends. The CDR3 extends over 15 amino acids. The germline gives CDR1 SGHDN, CDR2 FVKESK. CDR3 nucleotides: TGTGCCAGCAGCCAAGACCCTTTTGCTTACACTGAAGCTTTCTTT. Protein sequence: CASSQDPFAYTEAFF.

The V gene is TRBV6-1, the J gene TRBJ2-1; TRBD2 aligns across 8 bases. CDR3 length: 15 amino acids. V lost 1 base to trimming and J lost 4 bases; unmatched junction nucleotides: 3. The germline CDR1 and CDR2 sequences are MNHNS and SASEGT. For the CDR3, the DNA is TGTGCCAGCAGTGAAGGGGTAGCGGGGTACAATGAGCAGTTCTTC. Translation: CASSEGVAGYNEQFF.

This chain links TRBV5-5 with TRBJ2-2, with 12 bases lining up with TRBD1. This CDR3 is built from 16 residues. In germline, CDR1 is SGHKS, CDR2 YYEKEE (reference sequence). The trim removed 6 bases at V and 5 bases at J, leaving 8 bases unmatched. The CDR3 DNA follows: TGTGCCAGCAACTACGGGACAGGGGGCTGGACCGGGGAGCTGTTTTTT. Its protein product is CASNYGTGGWTGELFF.

V usage is TRBV10-3 and J usage is TRBJ1-2; D is undetermined. Germline V CDR1 and CDR2: ENHRY, SYGVKD. With 7 bases removed from V and 8 bases from J, the gap between germline ends came to 8 bases. The CDR3 is 10 amino acids. The CDR3 loop is CAINSGGYTF. The CDR3 nucleotides are TGTGCCATCAATTCGGGGGGCTACACCTTC.

The rearrangement links TRBV4-1 to TRBJ1-1, with TRBD1 as a possible D gene (5 bases). This CDR3 spans 15 amino acids. Trimming left V 5 bases short and J 1 base short, with 14 bases between. Germline lookup yields CDR1 MGHRA and CDR2 YSYEKL. The CDR3 protein is CASSIFGTENTEAFF. CDR3 DNA: TGCGCCAGCAGCATCTTCGGGACTGAGAACACTGAAGCTTTCTTT.

Many counts were recorded for this clonotype. V gene TRBV7-2 combines with J gene TRBJ2-7, with a weak D call TRBD2 (7 bases). V was clipped by 0 bases and J by 2 bases, with 11 bases between them. The CDR3 length is 15 residues. Germline assignment: CDR1 SGHTA and CDR2 FQGNSA. CDR3 nucleotide sequence: TGTGCCAGCAGCTTAGCGGGGGGGCAAGCCTACGAGCAGTACTTC. Its translation: CASSLAGGQAYEQYF.

The V call is TRBV6-2 or TRBV6-3, the J call TRBJ2-2; no clear D gene. CDR1 and CDR2 (germline): MNHEY, SVGEGT. V was shortened by 6 bases and J by 6 bases, with 8 bases between the two germline ends. The CDR3 loop spans 12 amino acids. CDR3 nucleotides: TGTGCCAGCAGACTTCCCCCCGGGGAGCTGTTTTTT. Translating it yields CASRLPPGELFF.

The CDR3 spells CASSTETGSRTEAFF. In DNA, the CDR3 is TGTGCCAGCAGCACCGAGACAGGTTCCCGGACTGAAGCTTTCTTT. This sequence joins TRBV7-9 and TRBJ1-1; D might be TRBD1 (6 bases). Trimming removed 5 bases from V and 5 bases from J, with 18 bases in between. CDR1 and CDR2 from the germline V gene are SEHNR and FQNEAQ (reference sequence). CDR3 length equals 15 residues.

J is TRBJ1-3 and V is TRBV20-1, with 9 bases that match TRBD1. In germline, CDR1 is DFQATT, CDR2 SNEGSKA (reference sequence). The CDR3 covers 14 residues. Losses at the gene ends were 3 bases for V and 4 bases for J; bases not matched to a gene: 4. The CDR3 DNA sequence: TGCAGTGCTAGTCGGACAGGGGACGGAAACACCATATATTTT. Protein sequence: CSASRTGDGNTIYF.

This clonotype turned up a few times. The chain is built from TRBV27 and TRBJ2-7; no clear D gene. Germline loops: CDR1 MNHEY, CDR2 SMNVEV (reference sequence). This CDR3 is 13 amino acids long. V lost 3 bases and J 3 bases, leaving 9 bases between the germline ends. Here the CDR3 reads CASSLYGFYEQYF. In DNA form, the CDR3 reads TGTGCCAGCAGTTTGTACGGCTTCTACGAGCAGTACTTC.

This clonotype was counted ten times or more. The chain joins TRBV7-8 to TRBJ2-5; D is perhaps TRBD2 (5 bases). Germline V CDR1 and CDR2: SGHVS, FQNEAQ. Trimming took 5 bases from V and 10 from J, leaving 17 bases between them. The CDR3 is 13 residues long. The CDR3: CASSILPDSIQYF. The CDR3 DNA reads as TGTGCCAGCAGCATACTCCCGGACTCGATCCAGTACTTC.

This chain joins TRBV19 and TRBJ1-3; D unclear. The CDR3 has 15 residues. Germline values: CDR1 LNHDA, CDR2 SQIVND (reference sequence). The V and J ends lost 3 bases and 0 bases respectively, with 9 bases between them. CDR3: CASSIARFSGNTIYF. CDR3 nucleotides: TGTGCCAGTAGTATCGCACGGTTCTCTGGAAACACCATATATTTT.

The rearrangement links TRBV6-5 to TRBJ1-5, with D possibly matching TRBD1 (5 bases). Trimming removed 2 bases at V and 2 bases at J, with 22 bases between. Germline V gene lookup returns CDR1 MNHEY and CDR2 SVGAGI. The CDR3 sequence is 19 residues long. The CDR3 DNA follows: TGTGCCAGCAGTTACCCATTCGAGGGGTTTAAGGGTCGCAATCAGCCCCAGCATTTT. Translation: CASSYPFEGFKGRNQPQHF.

V and J are TRBV18 and TRBJ1-5; no clear D gene. The CDR3 extends over 16 amino acids. The germline V gene encodes CDR1 KGHSH and CDR2 LQKENI. V was shortened by 3 bases and J by 12 bases, with 24 bases between the two germline ends. CDR3 bases: TGTGCCAGCTCACCCCTCTGGGCCGGCCTGTTTTCGGACCAGCATTTT. It yields the protein CASSPLWAGLFSDQHF. Combining the CDR3 with reference TRBV18 and TRBJ1-5 gives the whole variable domain NAGVMQNPRHLVRRRGQEARLRCSPMKGHSHVYWYRQLPEEGLKFMVYLQKENIIDESGMPKERFSAEFPKEGPSILRIQQVVRGDSAAYFCASSPLWAGLFSDQHFGDGTRLSIL.

The rearrangement links TRBV7-9 to TRBJ2-7, with D possibly TRBD2 on 5 matching bases. The V end lost 8 bases, the J end lost 0 bases, and 17 bases lay between the germline ends. In germline, CDR1 is SEHNR, CDR2 FQNEAQ (reference sequence). The CDR3 has 15 residues. The chain's CDR3 is CASLTRTGSSYEQYF. In DNA form, the CDR3 reads TGTGCCAGCTTAACCAGGACGGGGAGCTCCTACGAGCAGTACTTC.